Shown below are 3 T cell receptor beta chains from a single sample sequenced in a study of Ad26.COV2.S vaccination and SARS-CoV-2 variants. Treatment given: roughly 18 received Ad26.COV2.S at low or high dose, single or two shots; several received placebo; per-sample allocation not given. Day 63 after the first injection of vaccine or placebo was the sampling time. TCRdb's copy holds only in-frame clones and misses some; the assay was immunoSEQ multiplex PCR. The sample contains some 340,000 clones, about 86% of which appear only once. Sequenced material: peripheral blood, taken in a trial of Ad26.COV2.S vaccine versus placebo. These receptors originate from a person between 18 and 60 years old who received the Ad26.COV2.S COVID-19 vaccine or a placebo.

This clone has only a few counts. This chain connects TRBV6-5 to TRBJ2-7; TRBD2 might be the D (6 bases). The CDR3 runs 15 residues. V was trimmed by 5 bases and J by 1 base, leaving 15 bases between them. Per germline, CDR1 MNHEY and CDR2 SVGAGI. The CDR3 loop reads CASSRVEGSSYEQYF. Here the CDR3 DNA reads TGTGCCAGCAGTAGAGTGGAGGGCAGTTCCTACGAGCAGTACTTC.

This chain links TRBV6-2 or TRBV6-3 with TRBJ2-7; D unresolved. The ends were cut back, 6 bases at V and 2 bases at J, with 11 bases in the middle. The CDR3 runs to 13 residues. CDR1 and CDR2 from the germline V gene are MNHEY and SVGEGT. The CDR3 region is CASSSGPPYEQYF. CDR3 DNA: TGTGCCAGCAGCTCCGGGCCACCCTACGAGCAGTACTTC.

V and J are TRBV18 and TRBJ1-6, with TRBD1 identical over 7 bases. V shed 3 bases, J shed 10 bases, and the junction held 6 bases outside the gene matches. The CDR3 runs 14 residues. The germline CDR1 and CDR2 sequences are KGHSH and LQKENI. This CDR3 is CASSPNRGGSPLHF. The CDR3, as DNA: TGTGCCAGCTCACCGAACAGGGGAGGATCACCCCTCCACTTT.